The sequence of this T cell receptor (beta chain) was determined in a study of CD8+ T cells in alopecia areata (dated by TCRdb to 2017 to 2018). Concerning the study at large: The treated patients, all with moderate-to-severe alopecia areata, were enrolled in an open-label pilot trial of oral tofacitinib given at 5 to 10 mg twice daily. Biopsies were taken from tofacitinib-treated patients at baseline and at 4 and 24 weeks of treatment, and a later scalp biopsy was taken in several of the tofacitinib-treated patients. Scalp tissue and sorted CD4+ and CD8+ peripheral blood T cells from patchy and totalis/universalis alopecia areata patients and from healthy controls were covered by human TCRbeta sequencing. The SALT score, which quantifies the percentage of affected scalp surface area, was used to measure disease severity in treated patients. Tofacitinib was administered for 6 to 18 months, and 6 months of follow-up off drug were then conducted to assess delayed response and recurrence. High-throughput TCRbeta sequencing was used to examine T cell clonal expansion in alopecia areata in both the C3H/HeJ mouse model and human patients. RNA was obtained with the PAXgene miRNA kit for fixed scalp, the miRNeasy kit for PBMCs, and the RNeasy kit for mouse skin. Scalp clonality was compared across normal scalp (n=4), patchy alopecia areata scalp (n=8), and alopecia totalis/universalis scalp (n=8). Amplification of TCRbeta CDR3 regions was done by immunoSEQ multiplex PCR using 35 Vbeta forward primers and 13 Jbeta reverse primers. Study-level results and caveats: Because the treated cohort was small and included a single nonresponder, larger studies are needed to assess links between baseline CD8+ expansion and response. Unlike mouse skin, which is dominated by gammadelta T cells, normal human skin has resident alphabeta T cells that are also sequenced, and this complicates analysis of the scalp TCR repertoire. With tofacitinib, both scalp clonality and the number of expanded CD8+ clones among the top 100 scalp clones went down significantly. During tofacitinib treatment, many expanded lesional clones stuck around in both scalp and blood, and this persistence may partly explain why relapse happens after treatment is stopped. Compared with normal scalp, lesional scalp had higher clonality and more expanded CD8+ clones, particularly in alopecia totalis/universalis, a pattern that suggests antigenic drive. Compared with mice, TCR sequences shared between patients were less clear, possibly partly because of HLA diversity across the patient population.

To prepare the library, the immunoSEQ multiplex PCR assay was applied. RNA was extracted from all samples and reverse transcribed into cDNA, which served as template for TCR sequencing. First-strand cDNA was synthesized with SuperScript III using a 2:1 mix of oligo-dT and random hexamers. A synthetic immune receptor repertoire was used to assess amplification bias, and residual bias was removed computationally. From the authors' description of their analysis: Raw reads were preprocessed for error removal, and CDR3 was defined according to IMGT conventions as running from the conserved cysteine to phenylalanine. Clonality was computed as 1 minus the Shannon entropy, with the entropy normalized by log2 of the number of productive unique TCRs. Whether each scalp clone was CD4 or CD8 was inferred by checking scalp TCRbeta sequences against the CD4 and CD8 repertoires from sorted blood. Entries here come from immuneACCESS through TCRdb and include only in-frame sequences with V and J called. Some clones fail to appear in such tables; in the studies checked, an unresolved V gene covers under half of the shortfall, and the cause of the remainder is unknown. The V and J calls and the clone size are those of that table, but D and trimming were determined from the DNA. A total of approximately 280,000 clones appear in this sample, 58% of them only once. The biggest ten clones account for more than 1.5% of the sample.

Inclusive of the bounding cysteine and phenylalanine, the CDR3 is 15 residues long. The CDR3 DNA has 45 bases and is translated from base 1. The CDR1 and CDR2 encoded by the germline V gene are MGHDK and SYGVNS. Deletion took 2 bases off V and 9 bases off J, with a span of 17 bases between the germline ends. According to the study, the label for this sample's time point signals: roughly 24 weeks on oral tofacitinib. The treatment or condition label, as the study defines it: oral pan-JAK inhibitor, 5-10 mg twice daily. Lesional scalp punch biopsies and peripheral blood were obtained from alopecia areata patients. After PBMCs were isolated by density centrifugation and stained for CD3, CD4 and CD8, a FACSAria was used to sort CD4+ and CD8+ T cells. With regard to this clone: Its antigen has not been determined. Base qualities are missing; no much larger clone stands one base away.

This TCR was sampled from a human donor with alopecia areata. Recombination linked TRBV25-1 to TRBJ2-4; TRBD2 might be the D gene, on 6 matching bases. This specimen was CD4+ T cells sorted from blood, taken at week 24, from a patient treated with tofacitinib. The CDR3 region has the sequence CASSEPGDREVIQYF. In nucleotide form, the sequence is TGTGCCAGCAGTGAACCGGGGGATCGTGAGGTCATTCAGTACTTC.